The sequence of this T cell receptor beta chain was determined in a study of human T cells and chemical hapten exposure. Study at large: The sensitizing agent was 2% DPC, placed on 2 cm by 2 cm of upper inner arm skin.

This CDR3 has 13 amino acids. From germline, CDR1 is SQVTM and CDR2 ANQGSEA. Time point specified: patch test 3, about 24 weeks after DPC sensitization. As to treatment: therapeutic diphenylcyclopropenone sensitization with weekly scalp DPC. The study extracted total RNA from unfractionated whole blood. TCRdb re-called the RACE reads with MiXCR, one entry per CDR3 protein. This repertoire shows 50,000 to 80,000 distinct CDR3 sequences, approximately 10% found once; its top ten account for about 2.3%. Source: whole blood, taken in connection with sensitization to the hapten diphenylcyclopropenone (DPC). The receptor was isolated from a woman under 40 with alopecia areata. Some clones in this sample may be carry-over from other donors' samples. The chain recombines TRBV29-1 with TRBJ2-3; TRBD1 matches at 9 bases. Here the CDR3 DNA reads TGCACCCTCGGGGACAGGGTAACAAGTACGCAGTATTTT. Encoded protein: CTLGDRVTSTQYF.